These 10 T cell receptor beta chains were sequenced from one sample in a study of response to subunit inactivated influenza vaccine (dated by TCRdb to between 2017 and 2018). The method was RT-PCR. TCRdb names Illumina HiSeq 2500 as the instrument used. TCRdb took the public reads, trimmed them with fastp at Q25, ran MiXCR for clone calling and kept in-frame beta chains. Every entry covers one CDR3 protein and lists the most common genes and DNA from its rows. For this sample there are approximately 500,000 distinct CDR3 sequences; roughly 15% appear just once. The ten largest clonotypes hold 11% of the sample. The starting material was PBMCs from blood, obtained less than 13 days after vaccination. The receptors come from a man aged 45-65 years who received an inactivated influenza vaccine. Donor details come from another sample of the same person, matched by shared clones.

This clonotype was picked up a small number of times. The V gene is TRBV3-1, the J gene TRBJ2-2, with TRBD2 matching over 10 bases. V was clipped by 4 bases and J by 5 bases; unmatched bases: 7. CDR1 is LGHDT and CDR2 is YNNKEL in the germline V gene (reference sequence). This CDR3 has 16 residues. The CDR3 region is CASSPKRGGRTGELFF. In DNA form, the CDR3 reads TGTGCCAGCAGCCCTAAGCGGGGGGGCCGTACCGGGGAGCTGTTTTTT. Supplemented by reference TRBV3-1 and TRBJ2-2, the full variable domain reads DTAVSQTPKYLVTQMGNDKSIKCEQNLGHDTMYWYKQDSKKFLKIMFSYNNKELIINETVPNRFSPKSPDKAHLNLHINSLELGDSAVYFCASSPKRGGRTGELFFGEGSRLTVL.

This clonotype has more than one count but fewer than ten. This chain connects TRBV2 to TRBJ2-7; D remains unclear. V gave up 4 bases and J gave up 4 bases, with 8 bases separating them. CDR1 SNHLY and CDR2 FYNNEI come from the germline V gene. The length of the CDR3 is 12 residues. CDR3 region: CASSGTQYEQYF. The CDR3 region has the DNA TGTGCCAGCAGTGGAACACAATACGAGCAGTACTTC.

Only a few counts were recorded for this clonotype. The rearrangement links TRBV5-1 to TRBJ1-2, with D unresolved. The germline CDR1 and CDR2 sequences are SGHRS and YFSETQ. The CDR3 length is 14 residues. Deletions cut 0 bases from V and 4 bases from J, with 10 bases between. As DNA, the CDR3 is TGCGCCAGCAGCTTGGATGCAGAACTCTATGGCTACACCTTC. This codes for CASSLDAELYGYTF.

CDR3 amino acids: CASSSGQGAMYEQYF. The CDR3 nucleotides are TGTGCCAGCAGTTCCGGACAGGGGGCCATGTACGAGCAGTACTTC. The rearrangement links TRBV28 to TRBJ2-7; the match to TRBD1 covers 11 bases. Losses at the gene ends were 4 bases for V and 4 bases for J; bases not matched to a gene: 6. The germline gives CDR1 MDHEN, CDR2 SYDVKM. The CDR3 is 15 amino acids.

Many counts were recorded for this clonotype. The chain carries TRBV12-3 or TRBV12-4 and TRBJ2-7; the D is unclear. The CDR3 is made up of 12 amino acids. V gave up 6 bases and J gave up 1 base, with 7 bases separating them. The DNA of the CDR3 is TGTGCCAGCAGCCCGGATTCCTACGAGCAGTACTTC. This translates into CASSPDSYEQYF.

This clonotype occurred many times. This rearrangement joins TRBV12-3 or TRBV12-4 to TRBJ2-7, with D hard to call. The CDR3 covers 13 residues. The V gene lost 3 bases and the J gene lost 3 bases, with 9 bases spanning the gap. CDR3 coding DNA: TGTGCCAGCAGTTTGAGTCCTTTCTACGAGCAGTACTTC. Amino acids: CASSLSPFYEQYF.

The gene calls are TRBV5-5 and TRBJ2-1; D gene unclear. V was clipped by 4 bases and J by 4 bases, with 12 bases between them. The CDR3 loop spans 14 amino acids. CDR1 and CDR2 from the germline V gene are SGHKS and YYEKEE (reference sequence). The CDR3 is CASSPTEVYNEQFF. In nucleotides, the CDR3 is TGTGCCAGCAGCCCCACAGAGGTTTACAATGAGCAGTTCTTC.

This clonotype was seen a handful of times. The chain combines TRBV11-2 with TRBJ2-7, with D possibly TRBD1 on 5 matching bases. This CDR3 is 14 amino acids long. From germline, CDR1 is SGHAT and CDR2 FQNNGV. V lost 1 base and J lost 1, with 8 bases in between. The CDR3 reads CASSLGTPSYEQYF. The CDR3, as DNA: TGTGCCAGCAGCTTAGGGACACCGTCCTACGAGCAGTACTTC.

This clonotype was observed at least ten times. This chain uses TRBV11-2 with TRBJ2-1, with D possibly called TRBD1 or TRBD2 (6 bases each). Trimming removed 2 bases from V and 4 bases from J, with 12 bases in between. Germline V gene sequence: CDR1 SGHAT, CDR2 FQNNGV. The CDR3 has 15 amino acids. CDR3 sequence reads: CASSLKGGTYNEQFF. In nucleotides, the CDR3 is TGTGCCAGCAGCTTAAAGGGGGGCACATACAATGAGCAGTTCTTC.

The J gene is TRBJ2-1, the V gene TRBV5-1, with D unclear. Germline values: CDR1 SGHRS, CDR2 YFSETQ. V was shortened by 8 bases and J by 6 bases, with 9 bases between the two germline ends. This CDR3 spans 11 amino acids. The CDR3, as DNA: TGCGCCAGTCGTATCGGCAATGAGCAGTTCTTC. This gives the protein CASRIGNEQFF. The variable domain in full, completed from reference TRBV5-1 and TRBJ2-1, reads KAGVTQTPRYLIKTRGQQVTLSCSPISGHRSVSWYQQTPGQGLQFLFEYFSETQRNKGNFPGRFSGRQFSNSRSEMNVSTLELGDSALYLCASRIGNEQFFGPGTRLTVL.